Listed here are 7 T cell receptor beta chains from one sample, sequenced in a study of shared clonotypes between healthy human individuals. Generated by immunoSEQ multiplex PCR, the TCRdb table keeps only in-frame clones and is missing some. The sample lists roughly 2.2 million clones; roughly 93% were seen once. The sequencing input was naive CD4+ T cells from PBMCs. The subset here: CD45RA+ positively selected. The source is a young man in good health. Some clones in this sample may be carry-over from other donors' samples.

The chain joins TRBV19 to TRBJ2-7; 10 bases fit TRBD1. The CDR3 has 17 residues. Germline values: CDR1 LNHDA, CDR2 SQIVND (reference sequence). The ends lost 6 bases at V and 3 bases at J; junction bases unmatched: 14. The CDR3 bases are TGTGCCAGTAGACCCCGGGGACAGGGGACGGGTCACTACGAGCAGTACTTC. This codes for CASRPRGQGTGHYEQYF.

The V gene is TRBV29-1, the J gene TRBJ2-1; no clear D gene. The V and J ends lost 1 base and 6 bases respectively, with 1 base between them. The CDR3 sequence is 10 residues long. In germline, CDR1 is SQVTM, CDR2 ANQGSEA. This CDR3 is CSVEVNEQFF. In DNA, the CDR3 is TGCAGCGTTGAAGTCAATGAGCAGTTCTTC.

As DNA, the CDR3 is TGTGCCAGCAGCCCAGGAGGGAGGGCGAGTAATGAGCAGTTCTTC. This gives the protein CASSPGGRASNEQFF. The chain links TRBV7-3 to TRBJ2-1; 7 bases align to TRBD2. The CDR3 extends over 15 amino acids. The V gene's germline CDR1 is SGHTA and CDR2 FQGTGA. The J segment lost 7 bases and the V segment lost 5 bases, leaving 11 bases of the junction unmatched. Filled out from reference TRBV7-3 and TRBJ2-1, the complete variable domain reads GAGVSQTPSNKVTEKGKYVELRCDPISGHTALYWYRQSLGQGPEFLIYFQGTGAADDSGLPNDRFFAVRPEGSVSTLKIQRTERGDSAVYLCASSPGGRASNEQFFGPGTRLTVL.

This clone was recorded only once. The rearrangement uses TRBV7-9 and TRBJ2-1; TRBD2 agrees at 12 bases. The trim removed 1 base at V and 6 bases at J, leaving 7 bases unmatched. Germline CDR1 and CDR2: SEHNR and FQNEAQ (reference sequence). The CDR3 covers 17 residues. CDR3 bases: TGTGCCAGCAGCTTAGGGCCGGCTAGCGGGAGGGTCAATGAGCAGTTCTTC. It encodes CASSLGPASGRVNEQFF.

The V call is TRBV28, the J call TRBJ1-2, with 8 bases matching TRBD1. Germline V gives CDR1 MDHEN, CDR2 SYDVKM. V gave up 5 bases and J gave up 7 bases; unmatched junction bases: 6. The CDR3 runs 13 residues. The CDR3 region is CASSGGRGRGYTF. CDR3 bases: TGTGCCAGCAGTGGGGGCAGGGGGCGTGGCTACACCTTC.

Points on this clone: At the DNA level, this CDR3 is encoded by other sequences in the same sample as well. The chain is built from TRBV10-2 and TRBJ2-5; TRBD2 matches at 9 bases. In germline, CDR1 is WSHSY, CDR2 SAAADI. V shed 6 bases, J shed 5 bases, and the junction held 1 base outside the gene matches. CDR3 length equals 12 residues. The CDR3 protein is CASRREGETQYF. In DNA, the CDR3 is TGCGCCAGCAGGCGGGAGGGGGAGACCCAGTACTTC.

The rearrangement joins TRBV25-1 to TRBJ1-4, with 9 bases lining up with TRBD1. Germline CDR1 is MGHDK and CDR2 is SYGVNS. V was clipped by 3 bases and J by 4 bases; unmatched bases: 3. The CDR3 totals 15 residues. This CDR3 is CASSEGTGFNEKLFF. The CDR3 DNA is TGTGCCAGCAGTGAGGGGACAGGGTTTAATGAAAAACTGTTTTTT.